This T cell receptor beta chain appears in the sequencing data of a study of Ad26.COV2.S vaccination and SARS-CoV-2 variants. Study context: It was the COV1001 Ad26.COV2.S trial arm that included the donor. In the study, Ad26.COV2.S was injected intramuscularly once, or twice 56 days apart.

CDR1 is SGHNT and CDR2 is YYREEE in the germline V gene (reference sequence). The CDR3 spans 12 residues. V lost 2 bases, J lost 5 bases, and 7 bases lay in between. As for this clone: The target antigen is unknown.

Clones were sequenced by immunoSEQ multiplex PCR, and TCRdb holds only the in-frame ones, with some missing. This table has more than 300,000 clones, about 82% appearing once. Overall study results and limits: Placebo recipients showed lower spike-specific TCR breadth than vaccinees.

Treatment: 19 received Ad26.COV2.S at low or high dose, single or two shots; about 5 received placebo; per-sample allocation not given. Collection of the samples took place on day 63 after the first injection of vaccine or placebo. At a Boston site, the person donating was an adult of 18-55 years. The sequenced sample was peripheral blood, obtained in a trial of Ad26.COV2.S vaccine versus placebo. This clonotype was sampled from a person between 18 and 65 years old who received the Ad26.COV2.S COVID-19 vaccine or a placebo. V and J are TRBV5-4 and TRBJ1-2; D gene ambiguous. The CDR3 loop reads CASSFVGYGYTF. The CDR3 DNA is TGTGCCAGCAGCTTCGTGGGATATGGCTACACCTTC.